Listed below are T cell receptor beta chains from one sample, sequenced in a study of T cells in Graves' hyperthyroidism and ophthalmopathy. One entry per CDR3 protein, called by TCRdb with MiXCR from the multiplex PCR reads. The table lists 700,000 to 850,000 distinct CDR3 sequences, about a third of them singletons. The sequenced material came from blood. Receptor source: a woman in her forties with Graves' hyperthyroidism. CDR3s leave out the opening cysteine and the closing phenylalanine or tryptophan. Each record gives: J gene, V gene, clone size, CDR3 protein. Only part of the rows carry a size: once, few, many, or a class if the clone is expanded.

>TRBJ1-6|TRBV7-9|many
ASSRDNSPLH
>TRBJ2-7|TRBV20-1|once
SARSRASSYEQY
>TRBJ1-1|TRBV7-8|few
ASSRRWTGNPPNTEAF
>TRBJ1-6|TRBV7-9|many
ASSLETGSRSPPLH
>TRBJ2-2|TRBV15|many
ATSTFTGELF
>TRBJ1-3|TRBV29-1|many
SVKGGGQGVGNTIY
>TRBJ1-6|TRBV7-8|-
ASSPTGGDSPLH
>TRBJ2-7|TRBV10-3|many
AISESETSRSYEQY
>TRBJ2-7|TRBV4-2|-
ASSQEPQRESEQY
>TRBJ2-7|TRBV5-4|-
AWSRGQGVEQY
>TRBJ1-2|TRBV7-2|-
ASSFETGRNYGYT
>TRBJ1-2|TRBV29-1|many
SVEDRGRYT
>TRBJ1-5|TRBV6-2/TRBV6-3|-
ASSRDNPRQPQH
>TRBJ2-2|TRBV6-1|few
ASSTRLGTGPSNTGELF
>TRBJ2-3|TRBV7-2|-
ASRGDTQY
>TRBJ1-2|TRBV20-1|-
SARVGQGKIANYGYT
>TRBJ2-5|TRBV4-2|few
ASSQAGGQETQY
>TRBJ1-2|TRBV10-1|-
APQGQAINYGYT
>TRBJ2-5|TRBV7-9|many
ASSLGAQLPETQY
>TRBJ1-1|TRBV29-1|-
SSRWSSEAF
>TRBJ1-5|TRBV29-1|-
SASGTMSNQPQH
>TRBJ1-1|TRBV6-4|-
ASSDSWGTRTEAF
>TRBJ1-4|TRBV6-1|once
ASSYMTATNEKLF
>TRBJ1-1|TRBV2|many
ASTTGSRNHHTEAF
>TRBJ1-2|TRBV4-2|few
ASSPPGGSIGGYT
>TRBJ1-1|TRBV7-9|many
TSSLYVNTEAF
>TRBJ2-7|TRBV20-1|many
SASKTELYEQY
>TRBJ1-1|TRBV6-5|-
ASSMTGLGEAF
>TRBJ2-7|TRBV29-1|-
SVEDHRSNYEQY
>TRBJ1-1|TRBV7-3|-
VSSYFSDTEAF
>TRBJ1-2|TRBV28|-
ASSLVQIGYT
>TRBJ1-1|TRBV7-3|-
ASSLTSLLGGGTEAF
>TRBJ2-3|TRBV7-3|-
ASSGMADTQY
>TRBJ2-5|TRBV3-1|few
ASSQWEETQY
>TRBJ1-5|TRBV6-1|-
ASSVGPYSQSSIKPQH
>TRBJ1-2|TRBV5-1|-
ASSPIDRDSYGYT
>TRBJ1-5|TRBV6-6|few
ASSSEGPYNQPQH
>TRBJ2-2|TRBV6-1|-
ASSRGTDTGELF
>TRBJ2-6|TRBV12-3/TRBV12-4|many
ASSLAGSTGANVLT
>TRBJ2-7|TRBV9|many
ASSVGQGFSYEQY
>TRBJ2-7|TRBV10-3|many
AISESQGPTREQY
>TRBJ1-1|TRBV6-2/TRBV6-3|few
ASSRSGMNTEAF